This T cell receptor beta chain was identified in a study of cytomegalovirus exposure and HLA in healthy donors. About this clone: What it binds is not known.

PCR was performed using 60 Vbeta and 13 Jbeta primers. TCRdb's table, derived via immunoSEQ multiplex PCR, lists solely in-frame clones and lacks some. The sample lists 75,000 to 95,000 clones; around three quarters were seen once. Findings and caveats of the study: A few CMV-associated chains proved CMV antigen-specific in vitro. Sequencing probably produced one cluster of sequence variants that were highly shared.

The sequencing sample was made of PBMCs. The sequence came from a woman aged 40 to 50 in good health and CMV-seropositive.

The CDR3 nucleotides are TGCGCCAGCAGCCAAGATTTCGGGGGAAGGGAAGCGGTTGGCTACACCTTC. It translates to CASSQDFGGREAVGYTF. The chain combines TRBV4-3 with TRBJ1-2; possible D gene TRBD1, 5 bases. V was trimmed by 0 bases and J by 7 bases, leaving 21 bases between them. The CDR3 contains 17 residues. Germline values: CDR1 LGHNA, CDR2 YSLEER.